Below, one T cell receptor (beta chain) is given with its context. The antigen remains unidentified. The length of the CDR3 is 20 residues. Germline-derived CDR1 and CDR2 are SGHRS and YFSETQ. The V end lost 5 bases, the J end lost 1 base, and 28 bases lay between the germline ends. The data belong to a study of PD-1 blockade in classical Hodgkin lymphoma. Study observations and caveats: It was reported that newly diagnosed patients had less baseline TCR diversity than healthy donors.

Sequencing was performed with immunoSEQ multiplex PCR; in TCRdb, only in-frame clones are kept and a portion is missing. Here the sample spans fewer than 25,000 clones, 90% being singletons. Time point in this sample: newly diagnosed, previously untreated cHL patient sample. Magnetic negative selection was used to purify CD4+ T cells from PBMCs that had been thawed. The chain couples TRBV5-1 to TRBJ1-3, with a possible D match to TRBD1 (6 bases). The clonotype comes from a human donor with classical Hodgkin lymphoma. What was sequenced was CD4+ T cells from blood. DNA of the CDR3: TGCGCCAGCAGTATTACCAGGGGCGAGTCTTGGGGCCGGTCTGGAAACACCATATATTTT. This translates into CASSITRGESWGRSGNTIYF.